These T cell receptor beta chains were read from a single sample in a study of CD8 T cells in ankylosing spondylitis. TCRdb re-called the 5' RACE reads through MiXCR, storing one row per CDR3 protein. Of about 260,000 distinct CDR3 sequences listed, roughly a quarter are singletons. Sample: blood, either unsorted or a sorted T cell fraction (not recorded which). Receptors were obtained from a male donor with ankylosing spondylitis or in good health (not recorded which). Both conserved end residues are part of each CDR3. The D gene is left open where the match is weak. Clone size is shown for a subset of rows, as once, few, many or a class of expanded clone.

few	TRBJ1-1	TRBV20-1	-	TGCAGTGCTCCTAACCGGCAGACCAACACTGAAGCTTTCTTT	CSAPNRQTNTEAFF
few	TRBJ2-1	TRBV20-1	-	TGCAGTGCTAGAGCCCACCCGGAACCCAATGAGCAGTTCTTC	CSARAHPEPNEQFF
-	TRBJ1-5	TRBV24-1	-	TGTGCCACCAGTGATTCAGGCGGGCCCCAGCATTTT	CATSDSGGPQHF
many	TRBJ2-3	TRBV12-3/TRBV12-4	-	TGTGCCAGCAGCCCAATTAGCAGGGCAGATACGCAGTATTTT	CASSPISRADTQYF
many	TRBJ1-1	TRBV20-1	-	TGCAGTGCGCATGAGGGGGTTGAAGCTTTCTTT	CSAHEGVEAFF
few	TRBJ2-3	TRBV12-3/TRBV12-4	-	TGTGCCAGCAGTTTGGTCAGGGGGGGGGGCACAGATACGCAGTATTTT	CASSLVRGGGTDTQYF
few	TRBJ1-5	TRBV20-1	-	TGCAGTGCTAGACCTCATAGCAATCAGCCCCAGCATTTT	CSARPHSNQPQHF
-	TRBJ1-2	TRBV3-1	-	TGTGCCAGCAGCCAAGAGGCCCAGGGCTACACCTTC	CASSQEAQGYTF
-	TRBJ1-4	TRBV12-3/TRBV12-4	-	TGTGCCAGCAGCTATCTGGCAGATCCACCCCTATTT	CASSYLADPPLF
few	TRBJ1-3	TRBV12-3/TRBV12-4	-	TGTGCCAGCAGTTTAGACAGGACCTCTGGAAACACCATATATTTT	CASSLDRTSGNTIYF
many	TRBJ2-7	TRBV28	-	TGTGCCAGCAGTCCTCCTGGGGCCGGGACCTACGAGCAGTACTTC	CASSPPGAGTYEQYF
many	TRBJ1-5	TRBV11-2	TRBD1	TGTGCCAGCAGCAATACAGGGGGTCAGCCCCAGCATTTT	CASSNTGGQPQHF
many	TRBJ2-7	TRBV29-1	-	TGCAGCGTTGGACGGGGTTCTGACGAGCAGTACTTC	CSVGRGSDEQYF
many	TRBJ2-1	TRBV29-1	TRBD1	TGCAGCGGGCCCGGACAGGGGCTAGGCAATGAGCAGTTCTTC	CSGPGQGLGNEQFF
many	TRBJ1-5	TRBV20-1	-	TGCAGTGTCGTGCAGGATAGCAATCAGCCCCAGCATTTT	CSVVQDSNQPQHF
many	TRBJ1-6	TRBV20-1	TRBD1	TGCAGTGCTGGCGGACAGGGAGGCAATTCACCCCTCCACTTT	CSAGGQGGNSPLHF
many	TRBJ2-7	TRBV5-6	-	TGTGCCAGCAGCTCCGGTTCGGGCTACGAGCAGTACTTC	CASSSGSGYEQYF
many	TRBJ1-4	TRBV20-1	-	TGCAGTGCTAGCCGGGATGAAAAACTGTTTTTT	CSASRDEKLFF
many	TRBJ1-4	TRBV12-3/TRBV12-4	-	TGTGCCAGCAGTTTATCAGAAGGAAAACTGTTTTTT	CASSLSEGKLFF
many	TRBJ2-3	TRBV7-9	-	TGTGCCAGCATCCAGGGTTCTAGCACAGATACGCAGTATTTT	CASIQGSSTDTQYF
-	TRBJ2-3	TRBV20-1	-	TGCAGTGCTAGAATAGTTCCCCTTAGCACAGATACGCAGTATTTT	CSARIVPLSTDTQYF
-	TRBJ2-1	TRBV23-1	TRBD2	TGCGCCAGCAGTCCCAGCGGGATCAACAATGAGCAGTTCTTC	CASSPSGINNEQFF
-	TRBJ1-3	TRBV27	-	TGTGCCAGCAGTTCCGGGCCTGGAAACACCATATATTTT	CASSSGPGNTIYF
-	TRBJ2-3	TRBV6-1	TRBD2	TGTGCCAGCAGCCATAAGACTAGCATATTATCAGATACGCAGTATTTT	CASSHKTSILSDTQYF
few	TRBJ2-7	TRBV20-1	TRBD1	TGCAGTGCTACCGGGGACAGCCCCTACGAGCAGTACTTC	CSATGDSPYEQYF
-	TRBJ2-1	TRBV6-1	-	TGTGCCAGCAGTGACGGGGCTGGGTACAATGAGCAGTTCTTC	CASSDGAGYNEQFF
-	TRBJ2-5	TRBV20-1	TRBD1	TGCAGTGCTAGCCCGACTCCGGGACAGGGCTTGGGGGAGACCCAGTACTTC	CSASPTPGQGLGETQYF
few	TRBJ2-7	TRBV5-1	-	TGCGCCAGCAGCTTGAGGTATAGCTCCTACGAGCAGTACTTC	CASSLRYSSYEQYF
few	TRBJ2-3	TRBV20-1	TRBD1	TGCAGTGCTAGCGGGACAGGGTGGGCAGATACGCAGTATTTT	CSASGTGWADTQYF
few	TRBJ2-1	TRBV20-1	-	TGCAGTGCTGGAGCCTCCGGGACCTCGCGGTCCTACAATGAGCAGTTCTTC	CSAGASGTSRSYNEQFF
-	TRBJ2-7	TRBV12-3/TRBV12-4	-	TGTGCCAGCAGTTTTACGGGTTTCCAGTACTTC	CASSFTGFQYF
many	TRBJ2-1	TRBV7-2	-	TGTGCCAGCAGCTTTAATGGCAATGAGCAGTTCTTC	CASSFNGNEQFF
-	TRBJ2-3	TRBV11-2	TRBD2	TGTGCCAGCAGCGTAGAGGTCGGGGGGATACTACCGGATACGCAGTATTTT	CASSVEVGGILPDTQYF
few	TRBJ1-2	TRBV5-1	-	TGCGCCAGCAGAGACGCCAACTATGGCTACACCTTC	CASRDANYGYTF
few	TRBJ2-2	TRBV12-3/TRBV12-4	-	TGTGCCAGCACCCTGATGACCGCCGGGGAGCTGTTTTTT	CASTLMTAGELFF
few	TRBJ1-2	TRBV13	TRBD1	TGTGCCAGCAGCTCATCTCGACAGGGGGCTGGCTACACCTTC	CASSSSRQGAGYTF
-	TRBJ2-3	TRBV10-3	-	TGTGCCATCAGGCCGAGGGCTACCACAGATACGCAGTATTTT	CAIRPRATTDTQYF
-	TRBJ1-1	TRBV20-1	TRBD1	TGCAGTGCTAGAAGACAGGGGGCGAACACTGAAGCTTTCTTT	CSARRQGANTEAFF
-	TRBJ2-7	TRBV6-5	-	TGTGCCAGCAGCGGAGGGTACGAGCAGTACTTC	CASSGGYEQYF
-	TRBJ2-7	TRBV20-1	-	TGCAGTGCTAGAGGGGGGGCAGTCGTCCACGAGCAGTACTTC	CSARGGAVVHEQYF
few	TRBJ2-6	TRBV7-8	-	TGTGCCAGCAACTTCCGGGACGCGTACTCTGGGGCCAACGTCCTGACTTTC	CASNFRDAYSGANVLTF
few	TRBJ1-1	TRBV20-1	TRBD1	TGCAGTGCTAGGGACAGGCAGAACACTGAAGCTTTCTTT	CSARDRQNTEAFF
many	TRBJ2-5	TRBV29-1	-	TGCAGCGTTGAAGGGCAACTACTTCGGGAGACCCAGTACTTC	CSVEGQLLRETQYF